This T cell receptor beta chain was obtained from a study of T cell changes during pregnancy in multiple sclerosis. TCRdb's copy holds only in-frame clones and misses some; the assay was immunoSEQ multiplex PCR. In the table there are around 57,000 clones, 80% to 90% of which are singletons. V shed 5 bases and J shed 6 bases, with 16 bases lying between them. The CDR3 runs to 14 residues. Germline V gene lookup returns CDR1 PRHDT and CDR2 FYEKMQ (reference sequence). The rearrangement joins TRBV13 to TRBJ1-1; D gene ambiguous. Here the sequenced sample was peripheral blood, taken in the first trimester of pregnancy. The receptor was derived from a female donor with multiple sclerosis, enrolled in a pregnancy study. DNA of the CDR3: TGTGCCAGCAGCCGCGGACGGGAACTGCCTGAAGCTTTCTTT. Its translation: CASSRGRELPEAFF.